This passage covers 30 T cell receptor beta chains from one sample sequenced in a study of tumor and adjacent non-tumor tissue in lung cancer. TCRbeta libraries were built with three rounds of nested PCR, modified from ARM-PCR. TCRdb passed the multiplex PCR reads through MiXCR, listing each CDR3 protein once. The table lists 40,000 to 45,000 distinct CDR3 sequences, less than 65% of them singletons. No cell sorting was done before RNA was extracted from the tissue. This non-tumor lung sample came from over 3 cm beyond the tumor edge. The sequencing sample was made of distant non-tumor lung tissue. The receptors originated from a man aged 45-65 years with non-small cell lung cancer.

With respect to this clonotype: A junction end diverges from the germline sequence, so it may reflect a read error. V is TRBV11-3 and J is TRBJ2-3; the D is unclear. The CDR3 is 13 amino acids. CDR1 and CDR2 from the germline V gene are SGHNT and YENEEA. This CDR3 reads CVSSFHRADTQYF. CDR3 DNA: TGTGTCAGCAGCTTCCATAGGGCAGATACGCAGTATTTT.

Comment on this clonotype: A much larger clonotype is one base distant, so this may be a read error. Given the absence of the conserved phenylalanine or tryptophan at the CDR3 end, a read error is likely. V and J are TRBV11-3 and TRBJ2-3; no firm D call. Looked up from germline, CDR1 is SGHNT and CDR2 is YENEEA. The CDR3 is 14 residues long. The germline V and J ends were trimmed by 1 base and 6 bases, with 11 bases remaining between them. For the CDR3, the DNA is TGTGCCAGCAGCTTAGGCAGAGTATCGGATACGCAGTATCTT. This translates into CASSLGRVSDTQYL.

To note about this clonotype: Likely a read error: the CDR3 ends without its conserved phenylalanine or tryptophan. This chain connects TRBV5-1 to TRBJ2-6; 7 bases map to TRBD1. Germline CDR1 is SGHRS and CDR2 is YFSETQ. V lost 2 bases to trimming and J lost 3 bases; unmatched junction nucleotides: 2. The CDR3 consists of 15 residues. CDR3 protein: CASSFNRGGANVLTS. The CDR3 DNA reads as TGCGCCAGCAGCTTTAACAGGGGTGGGGCCAACGTCCTGACTTCC.

Concerning this clonotype itself: Germline is not matched at one junction end, which may reflect a read error. The V and J genes are TRBV5-1 and TRBJ2-1; 15 nucleotides align to TRBD2. Germline V lookup: CDR1 SGHRS, CDR2 YFSETQ. The CDR3 covers 16 residues. The CDR3: CASILGGLAGGNEQLF. In nucleotides, the CDR3 is TGCGCCAGCATCTTAGGGGGACTAGCGGGAGGAAATGAGCAGCTCTTC.

The chain has TRBV19 and TRBJ2-7; 12 bases map to TRBD1. The CDR3 spans 15 residues. J was trimmed by 5 bases and V by 1 base; bases with no gene match: 3. Germline V lookup: CDR1 LNHDA, CDR2 SQIVND (reference sequence). The CDR3 sequence: CASSIGGQGANEQYF. The DNA of the CDR3 is TGTGCCAGTAGTATAGGGGGACAGGGGGCCAACGAGCAGTACTTC.

The V and J genes are TRBV6-5 and TRBJ1-1, with D possibly matching TRBD1 (5 bases). The germline V gene has CDR1 MNHEY and CDR2 SVGAGI. The length of the CDR3 is 13 residues. V lost 6 bases to trimming and J lost 7 bases, with 15 bases between them. In nucleotides, the CDR3 is TGTGCCAGCAGGATGCAGGGAGACATTGAAGCTTTCTTT. This encodes CASRMQGDIEAFF.

A note on this clonotype: The junction and the germline gene differ at one end; a read error may be behind it. This chain links TRBV25-1 with TRBJ2-2; no firm D call. The CDR3 length is 15 residues. Germline V CDR1 and CDR2: MGHDK, SYGVNS. The CDR3 DNA reads TGTGCCAGCAGTGAAGGCAGAAAGAACACCTGGGAGCTGTTTTTT. The encoded protein is CASSEGRKNTWELFF.

The V call is TRBV29-1, the J call TRBJ2-1; TRBD1 aligns across 8 bases. V trimming: 1 base; J trimming: 8 bases; junction bases outside the gene matches: 10. The CDR3 totals 15 residues. Germline V CDR1 and CDR2: SQVTM, ANQGSEA. For the CDR3, the DNA is TGCAGCGTTGAAGTCCCGGGACAGGTCTCTGATGAGCAGTTCTTC. This codes for CSVEVPGQVSDEQFF.

On this clonotype: Lacking the conserved final phenylalanine or tryptophan, this CDR3 likely reflects a read error. The V call is TRBV10-3, the J call TRBJ2-5; 8 bases align to TRBD1. The germline V gene encodes CDR1 ENHRY and CDR2 SYGVKD. The CDR3 runs to 14 residues. Germline trimming cut 5 bases from V and 4 bases from J; bases unmatched to any gene: 6. CDR3 residues: CAISPGDRTETQYI. Written as DNA, the CDR3 is TGTGCCATCAGTCCGGGGGACAGGACAGAGACCCAGTACATA.

The V call is TRBV10-1, the J call TRBJ2-1; 9 positions match TRBD1. The CDR3 has 16 residues. V dropped 4 bases and J dropped 6; count of bases not matched to a gene: 10. Germline V gene sequence: CDR1 WNHNN, CDR2 SYGVQD (reference sequence). Here the CDR3 DNA reads TGCGCCAGCAGTGTGTCCGGGGGACAGGGCTTCAATGAGCAGTTCTTC. This translates into CASSVSGGQGFNEQFF.

About this clonotype itself: Sequence at one end of the junction differs from germline and may be a read error. V is TRBV29-1 and J is TRBJ2-7; D may be TRBD1 (6 bases). CDR3 length equals 13 residues. In germline, CDR1 is SQVTM, CDR2 ANQGSEA. The CDR3 DNA follows: TGCAGCGTTGATATACAGGGTGCCTACGAGCAGTATTTC. Protein: CSVDIQGAYEQYF.

As concerns this clonotype: This could be a read error, since a much larger clone is one nucleotide away. The chain is built from TRBV30 and TRBJ1-1; a weak D match, TRBD1 (5 bases). The germline V gene encodes CDR1 GTSNPN and CDR2 SVGIG (reference sequence). V was cut by 5 bases and J by 1 base, with 11 bases left in between. The CDR3 contains 13 residues. The CDR3, as DNA: TGTGCCTGGGTAAGGGGCGAGAACACTGAAGCTTTCTTT. Translating gives CAWVRGENTEAFF. The complete variable domain, with remaining parts taken from reference TRBV30 and TRBJ1-1, reads SQTIHQWPATLVQPVGSPLSLECTVEGTSNPNLYWYRQAAGRGLQLLFYSVGIGQISSEVPQNLSASRPQDRQFILSSKKLLLSDSGFYLCAWVRGENTEAFFGQGTRLTVV.

This chain uses TRBV20-1 with TRBJ2-3; D unresolved. The germline gives CDR1 DFQATT, CDR2 SNEGSKA (reference sequence). The V end lost 7 bases, the J end lost 7 bases, and 18 bases lay between the germline ends. The CDR3 length is 13 residues. The CDR3 DNA follows: TGCAGTGAGGGTTGGGCCGAGGCACATACGCAGTATTTT. This encodes CSEGWAEAHTQYF.

This clonotype was observed a few times. This clone may be a read error of a much larger clone one base away. V usage is TRBV6-5 and J usage is TRBJ2-1; D is perhaps TRBD2 (6 bases). The CDR3 spans 16 residues. The germline gives CDR1 MNHEY, CDR2 SVGAGI. CDR3 region: CATSYSSGSGYNEQFF. DNA for the CDR3: TGTGCCACCAGTTACTCGAGCGGTAGCGGCTACAATGAGCAGTTCTTC.

In the case of this clonotype: Relative to the germline gene, one junction end is altered; a read error may explain this. This sequence joins TRBV12-3 or TRBV12-4 and TRBJ2-7; either TRBD1 or TRBD2 may fit D (6 bases each). CDR3 size: 14 residues. CDR3 bases: TGTGCCAGCAGTATAGGGGGGTCCGAAGGCGAGAAGTACTTC. Amino acid sequence: CASSIGGSEGEKYF.

The sample holds one count of this clonotype. The chain combines TRBV20-1 with TRBJ2-5, with 10 bases fitting TRBD2. In germline, CDR1 is DFQATT, CDR2 SNEGSKA (reference sequence). The CDR3 extends over 15 amino acids. V dropped 4 bases and J dropped 5; count of bases not matched to a gene: 10. This chain's CDR3 is CSAIKRGGRGETQYF. DNA for the CDR3: TGCAGTGCTATAAAGCGGGGGGGCCGGGGTGAGACCCAGTACTTC.

Worth noting for this clonotype: Germline and junction disagree at one end, which may indicate a read error. The gene calls are TRBV28 and TRBJ2-4, with a weak D call TRBD1 (5 bases). This CDR3 contains 18 residues. Germline V gene lookup returns CDR1 MDHEN and CDR2 SYDVKM. DNA of the CDR3: TGTGCCAACATTGGCAGGGTCGTGTATGGGGTCGGCAAAAACATTCAATACTTC. Translating it yields CANIGRVVYGVGKNIQYF.

V gene TRBV4-2 combines with J gene TRBJ2-1; no definite D call. The CDR3 loop spans 14 amino acids. Trimming shortened V by 7 bases and J by 6 bases, and 16 bases separated the two germline ends. Per germline, CDR1 LGHNA and CDR2 YNFKEQ. The CDR3 DNA reads TGTGCCAGCAATCAAGATCGAGTAAGCAATGAGCAGTTCTTC. Its translation: CASNQDRVSNEQFF.

With regard to this clonotype: Compared with germline, one end of the junction differs, possibly owing to a read error. This chain joins TRBV24-1 and TRBJ2-1, with 8 bases aligning to TRBD1. The CDR3 has 17 residues. Per germline, CDR1 KGHDR and CDR2 SFDVKD. The CDR3 bases are TGTGTCACCAGTGACCCCCCTGGACAGGGCTCCTACAATGAGCAGTTCTTC. This gives the protein CVTSDPPGQGSYNEQFF.

This clonotype has a count of ten or more. The rearrangement joins TRBV7-8 to TRBJ1-6; D is ambiguous. Germline loops: CDR1 SGHVS, CDR2 FQNEAQ. Trimming cost V 1 base and J 0 bases, with 10 bases left between them. The CDR3 is 17 amino acids. CDR3 nucleotide sequence: TGTGCCAGCAGCTTAGGTGGCGCTTACTCCTATAATTCACCCCTCCACTTT. Residues: CASSLGGAYSYNSPLHF. The entire variable domain, with the rest obtained from reference TRBV7-8 and TRBJ1-6, is as follows: GAGVSQSPRYKVAKRGQDVALRCDPISGHVSLFWYQQALGQGPEFLTYFQNEAQLDKSGLPSDRFFAERPEGSVSTLKIQRTQQEDSAVYLCASSLGGAYSYNSPLHFGNGTRLTVT.

Worth noting for this clonotype: A read error may account for a junction end that differs from germline. This chain connects TRBV11-1 to TRBJ2-7; weak D call: TRBD2 (6 bases). This CDR3 has 13 amino acids. Germline V gives CDR1 SGHAT, CDR2 FQDESV (reference sequence). The CDR3 nucleotides are TGTGCCAGCAGCTTATCGGGACTCTTCGAGCAATATTTT. This codes for CASSLSGLFEQYF.

The chain employs TRBV7-9 and TRBJ2-1; 8 bases map to TRBD2. The J segment lost 12 bases and the V segment lost 3 bases, leaving 16 bases of the junction unmatched. Looked up from germline, CDR1 is SEHNR and CDR2 is FQNEAQ (reference sequence). The CDR3 length is 16 residues. The CDR3 reads CASSFPGGDSSLGQFF. The CDR3 nucleotides are TGTGCCAGCAGCTTCCCCGGGGGGGACTCCTCGTTAGGGCAGTTCTTC.

To note about this clonotype: Relative to the germline gene, one junction end is altered; a read error may explain this. The chain links TRBV4-2 to TRBJ2-7; 14 nucleotides match TRBD2. The germline V gene encodes CDR1 LGHNA and CDR2 YNFKEQ. The CDR3 spans 17 residues. This CDR3 is CASSLDPGTSGSGEQYF. The CDR3 DNA reads TGTGCCAGCAGCCTAGACCCCGGGACTAGCGGGAGTGGCGAGCAGTATTTC.

On this clonotype itself: A read error may be the cause here, since a much bigger clone is one base away. The chain uses TRBV29-1 and TRBJ2-4, with a tentative D call TRBD2 (5 bases). This CDR3 has 13 amino acids. V was cut by 6 bases and J by 6 bases, with 15 bases left in between. Germline values: CDR1 SQVTM, CDR2 ANQGSEA. The CDR3 region has the DNA TGCAGCGTCGCCACGGGAACCGGAAACATTCAGTACTTC. This translates into CSVATGTGNIQYF.

Turning to this clonotype: At one boundary the junction diverges from the germline segment, which might be a read error. V usage is TRBV11-1 and J usage is TRBJ2-2; a weak D match, TRBD1 (5 bases). This CDR3 contains 14 residues. Germline CDR1 SGHAT, CDR2 FQDESV (reference sequence). The CDR3: CASSFQGRSWKLLF. The CDR3 DNA reads TGTGCCAGCAGTTTTCAGGGTCGGTCCTGGAAGCTGCTTTTT.

In regard to this clonotype: One end of the junction does not line up with germline, which may come from a read error. The gene calls are TRBV5-4 and TRBJ2-3; 9 positions agree with TRBD2. The CDR3 runs to 14 residues. Germline CDR1 is SGHNT and CDR2 is YYREEE (reference sequence). The CDR3 is CACSFSGSADTKYF. The CDR3 bases are TGTGCCTGCAGCTTTAGCGGGAGTGCAGATACCAAGTATTTT. Together with reference TRBV5-4 and TRBJ2-3, the CDR3 gives the full variable domain: ETGVTQSPTHLIKTRGQQVTLRCSSQSGHNTVSWYQQALGQGPQFIFQYYREEENGRGNFPPRFSGLQFPNYSSELNVNALELDDSALYLCACSFSGSADTKYFGPGTRLTVL.

Only a few counts were recorded for this clonotype. In DNA, the CDR3 is TGTGCCAGCAGGAGACAGTCTTCCAATGAGCAGTTCTTC. It yields the protein CASRRQSSNEQFF. J is TRBJ2-1 and V is TRBV27, with D possibly matching TRBD1 (5 bases). The CDR3 length is 13 residues. V lost 6 bases, J lost 6 bases, and 12 bases lay in between. Germline V gives CDR1 MNHEY, CDR2 SMNVEV (reference sequence).

The rearrangement joins TRBV5-1 to TRBJ2-3, with unresolved D. Germline values: CDR1 SGHRS, CDR2 YFSETQ. V was clipped by 1 base and J by 0 bases, with 6 bases between them. The length of the CDR3 is 14 residues. Here the CDR3 DNA reads TGCGCCAGCAGCTTGATTGGAAGCACAGATACGCAGTATTTT. Its protein is CASSLIGSTDTQYF.

On this clonotype: Its ends do not fully match the called genes, so a read error is possible. This chain uses TRBV10-3 with TRBJ1-2; no clear D gene. Germline CDR1 ENHRY, CDR2 SYGVKD. This CDR3 has 13 residues. The CDR3 region has the DNA TGTGCCACCAGTGATGGGGTAAACTATGGTTACACCTTC. Translated: CATSDGVNYGYTF.

In its sample, this clonotype was seen a few times. The chain recombines TRBV19 with TRBJ1-1; weak D call: TRBD1 (6 bases). The CDR3 totals 13 residues. Germline loops: CDR1 LNHDA, CDR2 SQIVND (reference sequence). V lost 4 bases and J lost 10, with 16 bases in between. The CDR3 protein is CASSNHREERAFF. DNA of the CDR3: TGTGCCAGTAGTAATCACAGGGAAGAAAGAGCTTTCTTT.